The 11 T cell receptor beta chains presented below share a single source sample, sequenced in a study of blood T cell repertoires in COVID-19. The method was immunoSEQ multiplex PCR; TCRdb's version includes in-frame clones alone and lacks a portion of them. The data contain 300,000 to 350,000 clones, over 75% of them singletons. The sequenced sample was PBMCs or T cells enriched from blood (not recorded which). These receptors were collected from a woman under 40 who had recovered from COVID-19.

The V gene is TRBV5-4, the J gene TRBJ2-5; TRBD2 matches at 8 bases. With V trimmed by 4 bases and J by 5 bases, 10 bases remained unmatched. CDR1 is SGHNT and CDR2 is YYREEE in the germline V gene (reference sequence). This CDR3 has 15 residues. This CDR3 reads CASSKLSGAEETQYF. Written as DNA, the CDR3 is TGTGCCAGCAGCAAGCTTAGCGGGGCTGAGGAGACCCAGTACTTC.

In DNA form, the CDR3 reads TGTGCCAGCAGTCCCCGGGACAGGCCCAACTATGGCTACACCTTC. This sequence encodes CASSPRDRPNYGYTF. The rearrangement links TRBV27 to TRBJ1-2; 8 bases line up with TRBD1. V shed 5 bases and J 2 bases; nucleotides not matched to a gene: 7. The CDR3 totals 15 residues. Germline CDR1 MNHEY, CDR2 SMNVEV (reference sequence).

The chain employs TRBV7-2 and TRBJ2-5; D might be TRBD2 (7 bases). V was pared by 7 bases and J by 5 bases, with 17 bases between. The germline gives CDR1 SGHTA, CDR2 FQGNSA. There are 14 residues in the CDR3. The CDR3 protein is CASTGGGAEETQYF. CDR3 DNA: TGTGCCAGCACCGGAGGGGGGGCGGAGGAGACCCAGTACTTC.

The chain links TRBV5-5 to TRBJ1-6, with D unclear. The ends were cut back, 4 bases at V and 2 bases at J, with 19 bases in the middle. From germline, CDR1 is SGHKS and CDR2 YYEKEE (reference sequence). The CDR3 has 18 amino acids. The CDR3 reads CASSRVKGELPYNSPLHF. The CDR3 DNA follows: TGTGCCAGCAGCCGAGTCAAGGGAGAGTTACCCTATAATTCACCCCTCCACTTT.

V and J are TRBV5-6 and TRBJ1-1; D gene uncertain. Germline CDR1 reads SGHDT; CDR2 reads YYEEEE. The CDR3 has 16 amino acids. Trimming removed 7 bases at V and 5 bases at J, with 24 bases between. The CDR3 region has the DNA TGTGCCAGCCGCAAGGAGGGCTCGGGGTATCGAACTGAAGCTTTCTTT. This gives the protein CASRKEGSGYRTEAFF.

V is TRBV27 and J is TRBJ2-3; a possible D gene is TRBD2 (7 bases). The V end lost 1 base, the J end lost 2 bases, and 10 bases lay between the germline ends. The CDR3 length is 15 residues. CDR1 and CDR2 (germline): MNHEY, SMNVEV (reference sequence). The CDR3 loop reads CASSLWGGLTDTQYF. In nucleotides, the CDR3 is TGTGCCAGCAGTTTATGGGGGGGCCTCACAGATACGCAGTATTTT.

J is TRBJ2-1 and V is TRBV11-3, with TRBD2 identical over 7 bases. Germline-derived CDR1 and CDR2 are SGHNT and YENEEA. This CDR3 spans 13 amino acids. Trimming at V came to 3 bases and at J to 8 bases, leaving 4 bases not matched to a gene. The CDR3 sequence: CASSLYTSDEQFF. CDR3 nucleotide sequence: TGTGCCAGCAGCTTGTACACTAGCGATGAGCAGTTCTTC.

The gene calls are TRBV11-2 and TRBJ1-2; possible D gene TRBD1, 5 bases. Trimming shortened V by 3 bases and J by 6 bases, and 8 bases separated the two germline ends. The CDR3 contains 12 residues. Germline CDR1 is SGHAT and CDR2 is FQNNGV. The CDR3 spells CASSLSGDGYTF. DNA of the CDR3: TGTGCCAGCAGCTTGTCGGGGGATGGCTACACCTTC. The complete variable domain, with remaining parts taken from reference TRBV11-2 and TRBJ1-2, reads EAGVAQSPRYKIIEKRQSVAFWCNPISGHATLYWYQQILGQGPKLLIQFQNNGVVDDSQLPKDRFSAERLKGVDSTLKIQPAKLEDSAVYLCASSLSGDGYTFGSGTRLTVV.

The chain carries TRBV5-6 and TRBJ1-2, with D perhaps matching TRBD1 (5 bases). Germline V gene lookup returns CDR1 SGHDT and CDR2 YYEEEE. This CDR3 is 17 amino acids long. V was clipped by 2 bases and J by 4 bases, with 21 bases between them. For the CDR3, the DNA is TGTGCCAGCAGCTTTGCGGCAGGGTCCCTACCGGGCTATGGCTACACCTTC. It codes for CASSFAAGSLPGYGYTF.

The J gene is TRBJ2-7, the V gene TRBV30; TRBD2 agrees at 9 bases. The germline V gene encodes CDR1 GTSNPN and CDR2 SVGIG (reference sequence). The length of the CDR3 is 14 residues. V was pared by 4 bases and J by 6 bases, with 10 bases of the junction left unmatched. CDR3 nucleotide sequence: TGTGCCTGGACCAGAACTAGCGGGCCGTCCGAGCAGTACTTC. Protein sequence: CAWTRTSGPSEQYF. The full variable domain, with the rest looked up from reference TRBV30 and TRBJ2-7, is SQTIHQWPATLVQPVGSPLSLECTVEGTSNPNLYWYRQAAGRGLQLLFYSVGIGQISSEVPQNLSASRPQDRQFILSSKKLLLSDSGFYLCAWTRTSGPSEQYFGPGTRLTVT.

This clone was recorded only once. V and J are TRBV28 and TRBJ1-2; 7 nucleotides line up with TRBD1. The trim removed 8 bases at V and 2 bases at J, leaving 17 bases unmatched. From germline, CDR1 is MDHEN and CDR2 SYDVKM. The CDR3 is 17 amino acids. The chain's CDR3 is CASARGQFGPRNYGYTF. The CDR3 nucleotides are TGTGCCAGCGCAAGGGGGCAGTTCGGACCCCGCAACTATGGCTACACCTTC.